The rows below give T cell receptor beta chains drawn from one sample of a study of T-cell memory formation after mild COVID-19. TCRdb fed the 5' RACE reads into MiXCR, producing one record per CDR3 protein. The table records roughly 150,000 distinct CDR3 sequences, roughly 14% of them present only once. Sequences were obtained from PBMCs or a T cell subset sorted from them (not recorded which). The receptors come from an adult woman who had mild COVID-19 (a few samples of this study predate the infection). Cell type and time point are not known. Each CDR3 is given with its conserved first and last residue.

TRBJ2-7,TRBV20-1,CSARDPLVGEQYF
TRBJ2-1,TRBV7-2,CASSTRLYNEQFF
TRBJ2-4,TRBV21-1,CASSQHAQAKNIQYF
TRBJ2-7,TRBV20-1,CSARGGLAGVYEQYF
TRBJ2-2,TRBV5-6,CASSSSLSGGTGELFF
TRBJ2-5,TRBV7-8,CASSLSDGRTYQETQYF
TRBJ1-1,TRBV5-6,CASSCKGGNTEAFF
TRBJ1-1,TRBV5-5,CASSLGRGRILAFF
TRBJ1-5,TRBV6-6,CASSYLGVGQPQHF
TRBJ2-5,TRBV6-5,CASSPREVSKTQYF
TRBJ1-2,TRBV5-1,CASSLDTKGYTF
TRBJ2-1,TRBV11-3,CASSLGLASSYNEQFF
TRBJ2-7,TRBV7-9,CASSPRLAGISYEQYF
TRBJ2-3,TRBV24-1,CATSDRGTTDTQYF
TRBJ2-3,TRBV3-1,CASSQDRLHTDTQYF
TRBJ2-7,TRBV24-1,CATSDPGTSLNF
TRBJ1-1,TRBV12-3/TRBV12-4,CASSSAVLGGNTEAFF
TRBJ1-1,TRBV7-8,CASSSTGGRTEAFF
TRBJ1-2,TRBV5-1,CASRRAGEDMVGYTF
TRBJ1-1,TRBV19,CASRLWDTGGRGTEAFF
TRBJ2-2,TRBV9,CASSGESFSLRRPTGELFF
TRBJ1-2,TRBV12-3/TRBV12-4,CASSPLGGGDPRYGYTF